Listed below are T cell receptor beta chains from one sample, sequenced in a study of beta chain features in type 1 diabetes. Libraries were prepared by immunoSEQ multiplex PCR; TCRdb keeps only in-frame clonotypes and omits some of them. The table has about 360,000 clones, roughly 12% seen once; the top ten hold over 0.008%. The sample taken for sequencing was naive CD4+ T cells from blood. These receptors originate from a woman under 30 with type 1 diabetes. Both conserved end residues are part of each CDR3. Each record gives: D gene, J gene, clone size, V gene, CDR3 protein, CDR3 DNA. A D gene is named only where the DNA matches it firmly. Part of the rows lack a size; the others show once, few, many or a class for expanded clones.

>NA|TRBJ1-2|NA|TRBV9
CASSLTGSPYTF
TGTGCCAGCAGCTTGACCGGGAGCCCGTACACCTTC
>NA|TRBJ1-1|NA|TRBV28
CASSLFQNTEAFF
TGTGCCAGCAGTTTATTCCAGAACACTGAAGCTTTCTTT
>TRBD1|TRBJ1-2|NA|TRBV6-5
CASSYSTPGQQGYTF
TGTGCCAGCAGTTACTCGACCCCGGGACAGCAAGGCTACACCTTC
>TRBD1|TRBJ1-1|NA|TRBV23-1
CASSQRDRPAFF
TGCGCCAGCAGTCAACGGGACAGGCCCGCTTTCTTT
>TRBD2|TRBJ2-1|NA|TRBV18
CASSPRLILADSVAEQFF
TGTGCCAGCTCACCGAGGTTGATACTAGCGGACTCCGTTGCTGAGCAGTTCTTC
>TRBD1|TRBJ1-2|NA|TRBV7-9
CASSLATGAYGYTF
TGTGCCAGCAGCTTAGCGACAGGGGCCTATGGCTACACCTTC
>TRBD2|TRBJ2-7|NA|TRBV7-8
CASSLARTRDGEQYF
TGTGCCAGCAGCTTAGCCCGGACTAGGGACGGCGAGCAGTACTTC
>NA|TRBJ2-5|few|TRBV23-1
CASSQSPGVGETQYF
TGCGCCAGCAGTCAAAGCCCGGGGGTAGGGGAGACCCAGTACTTC
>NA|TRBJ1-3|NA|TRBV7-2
CASSLGAFSGNTIYF
TGTGCCAGCAGCTTAGGCGCCTTCTCTGGAAACACCATATATTTT
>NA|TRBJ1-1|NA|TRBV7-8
CASSPRAAEAFF
TGTGCCAGCAGCCCCCGCGCCGCTGAAGCTTTCTTT
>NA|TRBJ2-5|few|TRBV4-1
CASSQDRGWETQYF
TGCGCCAGCAGCCAAGATCGGGGGTGGGAGACCCAGTACTTC
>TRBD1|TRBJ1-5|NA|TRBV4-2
CASSPPGQGDNQPQHF
TGTGCCAGCAGCCCGCCGGGACAGGGAGATAATCAGCCCCAGCATTTT
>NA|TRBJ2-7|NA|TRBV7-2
CASSFPSVKQYF
TGTGCCAGCAGCTTCCCCAGCGTCAAGCAGTACTTC
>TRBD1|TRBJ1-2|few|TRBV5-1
CASSLEGAGYTF
TGCGCCAGCAGCTTGGAGGGGGCGGGCTACACCTTC
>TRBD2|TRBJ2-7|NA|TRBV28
CASSQRLAGDPSF
TGTGCCAGCAGTCAACGACTAGCGGGAGATCCATCATTC
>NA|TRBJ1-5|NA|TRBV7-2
CASSSGRRGNQPQHF
TGTGCCAGCAGCTCCGGGAGGCGGGGCAATCAGCCCCAGCATTTT
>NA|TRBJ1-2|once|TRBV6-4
CASSDSPGKGKGYTF
TGTGCCAGCAGTGACTCCCCAGGGAAGGGGAAAGGCTACACCTTC
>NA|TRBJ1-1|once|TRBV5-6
CASDTGTLLHTEAFF
TGTGCCAGTGATACAGGGACCCTGCTACACACTGAAGCTTTCTTT
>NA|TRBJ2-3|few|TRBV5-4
CASSLVGAMGDTQYF
TGTGCCAGCAGCTTGGTCGGAGCTATGGGAGATACGCAGTATTTT
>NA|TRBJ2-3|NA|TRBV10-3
CAITGASTDTQYF
TGTGCCATCACTGGGGCTTCCACAGATACGCAGTATTTT
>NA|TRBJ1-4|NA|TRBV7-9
CASSFGSTNEKLFF
TGTGCCAGCAGCTTCGGTTCAACTAATGAAAAACTGTTTTTT
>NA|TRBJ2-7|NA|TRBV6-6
CASVNREPYEQYF
TGTGCCAGCGTAAACAGGGAACCCTACGAGCAGTACTTC
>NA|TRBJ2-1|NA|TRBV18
CASSPGLGQSSYNEQFF
TGTGCCAGCTCACCAGGCCTAGGACAGAGCTCCTACAATGAGCAGTTCTTC